A single sample is the source of the 32 T cell receptor beta chains below, sequenced in a study of blood T cells in healthy people across ages. Using a J-beta primer mix together with a sample-barcoded 5' primer, a second PCR was run for roughly 7 to 12 cycles. TCRdb processed the 5' RACE reads anew with MiXCR; each CDR3 protein has one entry. The table includes about 1.8 million distinct CDR3 sequences, around half detected once. The specimen was blood. The source is a woman in her 40s in good health.

This clonotype was seen a few times. The chain is built from TRBV29-1 and TRBJ2-5; maybe TRBD2 (5 bases). Germline assignment: CDR1 SQVTM and CDR2 ANQGSEA. The CDR3 is 12 amino acids. Trimming stripped 6 bases from V and 1 base from J, with 9 bases between. The CDR3 region is CSVEDFQETQYF. The CDR3 nucleotides read TGCAGCGTCGAGGACTTCCAAGAGACCCAGTACTTC.

The chain carries TRBV25-1 and TRBJ1-4, with 8 bases matching TRBD1. Germline-derived CDR1 and CDR2 are MGHDK and SYGVNS. The CDR3 is 15 amino acids. The J segment lost 5 bases and the V segment lost 5 bases, leaving 7 bases of the junction unmatched. This CDR3 is CASSQLDRENEKLFF. DNA for the CDR3: TGTGCCAGCAGTCAGTTGGACAGGGAAAATGAAAAACTGTTTTTT.

The V call is TRBV6-2 or TRBV6-3, the J call TRBJ1-1; the D gene is possibly TRBD1 (5 bases). Trimming stripped 2 bases from V and 0 bases from J, with 10 bases between. This CDR3 is built from 15 residues. Germline CDR1 MNHEY, CDR2 SVGEGT. The CDR3 DNA reads as TGTGCCAGCAGTTACCGCGGACACATGAACACTGAAGCTTTCTTT. Amino acid sequence: CASSYRGHMNTEAFF.

Here the CDR3 DNA reads TGTGCCAGCAGTGACAGCTTCGAAGCTTTCTTT. It specifies CASSDSFEAFF. This chain links TRBV6-6 with TRBJ1-1, with a weak D call TRBD1 (5 bases). Trimming cost V 5 bases and J 8 bases, with 9 bases left between them. The CDR3 consists of 11 residues. Germline V gene data show CDR1 as MNHNY and CDR2 as SVGAGI (reference sequence).

This clonotype was seen a few times. This CDR3 reads CSVESSRDYYGYTF. The CDR3 DNA reads TGCAGCGTTGAAAGCTCCCGGGACTACTATGGCTACACCTTC. The rearrangement joins TRBV29-1 to TRBJ1-2; maybe TRBD1 (5 bases). V gave up 2 bases and J gave up 3 bases, with 13 bases separating them. This CDR3 region has 14 residues. The germline V gene has CDR1 SQVTM and CDR2 ANQGSEA.

J is TRBJ2-1 and V is TRBV5-1, with a weak D call TRBD2 (5 bases). V lost 4 bases and J lost 8, with 16 bases in between. The V gene's germline CDR1 is SGHRS and CDR2 YFSETQ. The CDR3 is 14 amino acids. In nucleotides, the CDR3 is TGCGCCAGCAGCCCCCTGCCGGGGTTCGATGAGCAGTTCTTC. Translating gives CASSPLPGFDEQFF.

This rearrangement joins TRBV10-3 to TRBJ2-1; D may match TRBD1 or TRBD2 (5 bases each). The CDR3 is made up of 14 amino acids. Per germline, CDR1 ENHRY and CDR2 SYGVKD. V was trimmed by 6 bases and J by 7 bases, leaving 16 bases between them. The CDR3: CAIRPDSRGNEQFF. The CDR3, as DNA: TGTGCCATCAGACCCGACAGTAGAGGGAATGAGCAGTTCTTC.

The chain joins TRBV10-3 to TRBJ1-2; a possible D gene is TRBD1 (6 bases). The V end lost 4 bases, the J end lost 3 bases, and 6 bases lay between the germline ends. The CDR3 sequence is 12 residues long. Germline lookup yields CDR1 ENHRY and CDR2 SYGVKD. The chain's CDR3 is CAISGTDYGYTF. The CDR3 nucleotides read TGTGCCATCAGTGGGACAGACTATGGCTACACCTTC.

This clonotype was seen only a few times. CDR3 protein: CASSSGGTHNEQFF. CDR3 in DNA: TGTGCCAGCAGTAGCGGGGGGACCCACAATGAGCAGTTCTTC. The chain recombines TRBV27 with TRBJ2-1; 9 bases match TRBD2. This CDR3 comprises 14 residues. After removal of 5 bases from V and 5 bases from J, the junction contained 4 bases not matched to a gene. Germline assignment: CDR1 MNHEY and CDR2 SMNVEV (reference sequence).

The gene calls are TRBV20-1 and TRBJ2-3; 15 nucleotides line up with TRBD2. The CDR3 is 15 residues long. Trimming at V came to 6 bases and at J to 2 bases, leaving 3 bases not matched to a gene. Germline loops: CDR1 DFQATT, CDR2 SNEGSKA (reference sequence). CDR3 protein: CSAGLAGGFTDTQYF. In DNA form, the CDR3 reads TGCAGTGCGGGACTAGCGGGGGGATTCACAGATACGCAGTATTTT.

This rearrangement joins TRBV14 to TRBJ2-7; D not certain. The germline CDR1 and CDR2 sequences are SGHDN and FVKESK. The CDR3 covers 14 residues. The ends were cut back, 0 bases at V and 3 bases at J, with 9 bases in the middle. CDR3 protein: CASSQERLDYEQYF. In nucleotides, the CDR3 is TGTGCCAGCAGCCAAGAGAGGCTGGACTACGAGCAGTACTTC. Filled out from reference TRBV14 and TRBJ2-7, the complete variable domain reads EAGVTQFPSHSVIEKGQTVTLRCDPISGHDNLYWYRRVMGKEIKFLLHFVKESKQDESGMPNNRFLAERTGGTYSTLKVQPAELEDSGVYFCASSQERLDYEQYFGPGTRLTVT.

The chain joins TRBV20-1 to TRBJ2-1, with 9 bases identical to TRBD2. Trimming removed 3 bases from V and 9 bases from J; junction bases left unmatched: 9. The CDR3 extends over 14 amino acids. CDR1 is DFQATT, CDR2 SNEGSKA, per germline (reference sequence). For the CDR3, the DNA is TGCAGTGCTAGGGGCGGGGGGGCTCTCGTTGAGCAGTTCTTC. It encodes CSARGGGALVEQFF.

The chain employs TRBV24-1 and TRBJ2-1, with TRBD1 identical over 7 bases. Germline CDR1 is KGHDR and CDR2 is SFDVKD. The CDR3 has 16 amino acids. V shed 2 bases, J shed 0 bases, and the junction held 3 bases outside the gene matches. The CDR3 here is CATSDWDSSSYNEQFF. In DNA, the CDR3 is TGTGCCACCAGTGATTGGGACAGCAGCTCCTACAATGAGCAGTTCTTC.

A few counts support this clonotype. The V gene is TRBV20-1, the J gene TRBJ2-7; 7 bases agree with TRBD2. The last part of the DNA fits TRBJ2-5 better; the J call may be wrong. Germline assignment: CDR1 DFQATT and CDR2 SNEGSKA (reference sequence). The CDR3 is 14 amino acids. The CDR3 region has the DNA TGCAGTGCTAGAAAAGCGGGGAGAACAGAGACCCAGTACTTC. Translated: CSARKAGRTETQYF.

V and J are TRBV20-1 and TRBJ2-7; possible D gene TRBD2, 7 bases. Deletions cut 6 bases from V and 3 bases from J, with 21 bases between. This CDR3 comprises 15 residues. Per germline, CDR1 DFQATT and CDR2 SNEGSKA (reference sequence). Here the CDR3 reads CSAKPLRGALYEQYF. DNA of the CDR3: TGCAGTGCCAAGCCCCTACGGGGGGCCCTCTACGAGCAGTACTTC.

This clonotype was recorded a few times. The rearrangement uses TRBV9 and TRBJ2-7; D uncertain. The end of the DNA aligns better with TRBJ2-4, so the J call may be wrong. The CDR3 sequence is 13 residues long. CDR1 is SGDLS and CDR2 is YYNGEE in the germline V gene. Here the CDR3 reads CASSVADRDIQYF. The CDR3 DNA is TGTGCCAGCAGCGTAGCTGATAGGGACATTCAGTACTTC.

V is TRBV7-2 and J is TRBJ2-6; D is perhaps TRBD2 (6 bases). Germline values: CDR1 SGHTA, CDR2 FQGNSA. V lost 11 bases, J lost 0 bases, and 11 bases lay in between. CDR3 length: 14 amino acids. Written as DNA, the CDR3 is TGTGCCGGGGGGATGAGCTCTGGGGCCAACGTCCTGACTTTC. Amino acids: CAGGMSSGANVLTF.

This clonotype was detected a few times. The CDR3 spells CAISAGGPADTQYF. In nucleotides, the CDR3 is TGTGCCATCAGTGCGGGGGGGCCCGCAGATACGCAGTATTTT. The chain recombines TRBV10-3 with TRBJ2-3; 8 bases fit TRBD2. From germline, CDR1 is ENHRY and CDR2 SYGVKD. Losses at the gene ends were 4 bases for V and 4 bases for J; bases not matched to a gene: 4. The CDR3 totals 14 residues.

This clonotype occurred once. The CDR3 nucleotides are TGTGCCAGCAGTTACGAGGGACAGACCTCTGGGGCCAACGTCCTGACTTTC. Translation gives CASSYEGQTSGANVLTF. This chain links TRBV6-5 with TRBJ2-6; 7 bases are shared with TRBD1. V dropped 2 bases and J dropped 0; count of bases not matched to a gene: 4. CDR1 and CDR2 (germline): MNHEY, SVGAGI. The CDR3 has 17 residues.

This clonotype has just a few counts. The chain has TRBV7-9 and TRBJ2-3, with 8 nucleotides matching TRBD2. The V segment lost 5 bases and the J segment 2 bases; nucleotides outside the gene matches: 15. CDR1 and CDR2 (germline): SEHNR, FQNEAQ (reference sequence). CDR3 length: 18 residues. CDR3 DNA: TGTGCCAGCAGCCTAGGGCCTAGTAGCGGGGTTGACACAGATACGCAGTATTTT. Translated, it gives CASSLGPSSGVDTDTQYF.

J is TRBJ2-7 and V is TRBV20-1, with D perhaps TRBD1 (5 bases). The CDR3 consists of 14 residues. Germline CDR1 reads DFQATT; CDR2 reads SNEGSKA (reference sequence). V lost 5 bases and J lost 2, with 16 bases in between. CDR3 amino acids: CSASMGRGTYEQYF. Here the CDR3 DNA reads TGCAGTGCTTCCATGGGGCGCGGAACCTACGAGCAGTACTTC.

This clonotype was detected ten times or more. The rearrangement uses TRBV4-3 and TRBJ2-3; TRBD2 matches 14 bases. The CDR3 sequence is 16 residues long. Per germline, CDR1 LGHNA and CDR2 YSLEER. Trimming took 4 bases from V and 2 from J; bases not matched to a gene: 2. The CDR3 loop is CASSRTSGGYTDTQYF. As DNA, the CDR3 is TGCGCCAGCAGCCGGACTAGCGGGGGGTACACAGATACGCAGTATTTT.

The chain carries TRBV5-6 and TRBJ2-7; 7 bases fit TRBD2. The junction had 6 bases not matched to a gene; V was cut back by 0 bases and J by 3 bases. Germline V gene data show CDR1 as SGHDT and CDR2 as YYEEEE. The CDR3 contains 15 residues. The CDR3 DNA reads as TGTGCCAGCAGCTTGGCCGGGCGGGGGATCTACGAGCAGTACTTC. This encodes CASSLAGRGIYEQYF.

The gene calls are TRBV6-5 and TRBJ2-6, with 7 positions matching TRBD1. From germline, CDR1 is MNHEY and CDR2 SVGAGI. After removal of 3 bases from V and 3 bases from J, the junction contained 8 bases not matched to a gene. There are 17 residues in the CDR3. CDR3: CASSYPEGANGANVLTF. Here the CDR3 DNA reads TGTGCCAGCAGTTATCCCGAGGGGGCGAATGGGGCCAACGTCCTGACTTTC.

This clonotype was counted only a few times. The chain employs TRBV24-1 and TRBJ2-3; 7 positions match TRBD1. The V segment lost 4 bases and the J segment 2 bases; nucleotides outside the gene matches: 5. The CDR3 is made up of 15 amino acids. CDR1 KGHDR and CDR2 SFDVKD come from the germline V gene. The CDR3 sequence: CATSDQQGITDTQYF. The CDR3 DNA sequence: TGTGCCACCAGTGACCAACAGGGGATCACAGATACGCAGTATTTT.

This chain uses TRBV24-1 with TRBJ2-1; 11 bases agree with TRBD2. CDR1 is KGHDR and CDR2 is SFDVKD in the germline V gene. V lost 6 bases to trimming and J lost 8 bases; unmatched junction nucleotides: 5. The CDR3 is 14 amino acids. The CDR3 loop is CATSSSGGLYEQFF. The CDR3 DNA reads as TGTGCCACCAGTTCTAGCGGGGGGCTCTATGAGCAGTTCTTC.

This clonotype has just a few counts. CDR3 sequence (DNA): TGTGCCAGCAGCGTAGAGGTCGATGGCGTTCAGTACTTC. Amino acids: CASSVEVDGVQYF. The genes are TRBV9 and TRBJ2-4; no firm D call. With 0 bases removed from V and 11 bases from J, the gap between germline ends came to 12 bases. CDR3 length: 13 residues. Germline assignment: CDR1 SGDLS and CDR2 YYNGEE.

The rearrangement links TRBV6-5 to TRBJ2-5; D may be TRBD1 (6 bases). V lost 5 bases and J lost 5, with 12 bases in between. CDR1 MNHEY and CDR2 SVGAGI come from the germline V gene. CDR3 length equals 13 residues. CDR3: CASSNGQRETQYF. The CDR3 DNA reads as TGTGCCAGCAGTAACGGACAGAGGGAGACCCAGTACTTC.

The rearrangement uses TRBV7-9 and TRBJ2-7; 12 bases are a match to TRBD1. Germline V gene data show CDR1 as SEHNR and CDR2 as FQNEAQ (reference sequence). Trimming removed 5 bases from V and 9 bases from J; junction bases left unmatched: 17. The CDR3 extends over 17 amino acids. This CDR3 is CASSEQTPGQGAHGQYF. CDR3 in DNA: TGTGCCAGCAGCGAACAGACCCCGGGACAGGGGGCGCACGGGCAGTACTTC.

In the case of this clonotype: A much larger clone lies one base from this, so it may be a read error. V usage is TRBV10-3 and J usage is TRBJ2-5; 7 bases line up with TRBD1. V shed 4 bases, J shed 4 bases, and the junction held 3 bases outside the gene matches. The CDR3 runs 13 residues. The germline CDR1 and CDR2 sequences are ENHRY and SYGVKD. The CDR3 region is CAISVGGAETQYF. As DNA, the CDR3 is TGTGCCATCAGTGTAGGGGGCGCAGAGACCCAGTACTTC.

This chain joins TRBV6-6 and TRBJ1-1, with 7 bases lining up with TRBD1. V trimming: 7 bases; J trimming: 4 bases; junction bases outside the gene matches: 9. Germline V gives CDR1 MNHNY, CDR2 SVGAGI (reference sequence). The CDR3 spans 14 residues. The chain's CDR3 is CASTYQGVSTEAFF. CDR3 nucleotide sequence: TGTGCCAGCACCTATCAGGGGGTGAGCACTGAAGCTTTCTTT.

The rearrangement links TRBV13 to TRBJ1-1; no clear D. Looked up from germline, CDR1 is PRHDT and CDR2 is FYEKMQ (reference sequence). The V and J ends lost 5 bases and 2 bases respectively, with 15 bases between them. The CDR3 is 15 amino acids. The chain's CDR3 is CASSLPQTANTEAFF. The CDR3 DNA reads as TGTGCCAGCAGCCTTCCACAAACAGCTAACACTGAAGCTTTCTTT. Supplemented by reference TRBV13 and TRBJ1-1, the full variable domain reads AAGVIQSPRHLIKEKRETATLKCYPIPRHDTVYWYQQGPGQDPQFLISFYEKMQSDKGSIPDRFSAQQFSDYHSELNMSSLELGDSALYFCASSLPQTANTEAFFGQGTRLTVV.